This T cell receptor beta chain is from a study of human T cells and chemical hapten exposure. Across the study: Predominantly women, the patients had alopecia areata, totalis or universalis. Points from the study as a whole: DPC sensitization produced no change in TCRs with frequency above 1 in 1000. There was alopecia in the donors, so their immune response may differ from that of healthy people.

TCRdb called the RACE reads again in MiXCR, with one record for every CDR3 protein. Of around 110,000 distinct CDR3 sequences listed, about 12% are singletons. For this clonotype: Its target is unknown.

This CDR3 is 14 amino acids long. The germline CDR1 and CDR2 sequences are SNHLY and FYNNEI. The V end was cut by 4 bases, the J end by 7 bases, with 16 bases between. Time point reported: patch test 1, 2 weeks after DPC sensitization. Sample treatment: therapeutic diphenylcyclopropenone sensitization with weekly scalp DPC. The gene calls are TRBV2 and TRBJ1-2, with a tentative D call TRBD1 (6 bases). The sequencing here drew on whole blood, taken in connection with sensitization to the hapten diphenylcyclopropenone (DPC). The sequence derives from a woman between 50 and 59 years old with alopecia areata. Some clones in this sample may be carry-over from other donors' samples. The CDR3 reads CASSVRTDPFGYTF. CDR3 bases: TGTGCCAGCAGTGTTCGGACAGATCCTTTTGGCTACACCTTC.